Below, 23 T cell receptor beta chains from the same sample are listed, as sequenced in a study of cytomegalovirus exposure and HLA in healthy donors. The PCR used 60 Vbeta and 13 Jbeta primers. The protocol was immunoSEQ multiplex PCR, while the TCRdb copy is restricted to in-frame clones and leaves out a portion. The data contain roughly 190,000 clones, less than 85% of them seen just once; the ten biggest clones take up more than 4.5%. Sequencing input: PBMCs. The receptors here all came from a man under 40 in good health and CMV-seropositive.

The chain combines TRBV4-1 with TRBJ1-1, with D tentatively TRBD1 (6 bases). With 4 bases removed from V and 2 bases from J, the gap between germline ends came to 11 bases. Looked up from germline, CDR1 is MGHRA and CDR2 is YSYEKL. The CDR3 contains 14 residues. In DNA, the CDR3 is TGCGCCAGCAGCCTGCGGACAGTTAACACTGAAGCTTTCTTT. Translated: CASSLRTVNTEAFF.

The chain combines TRBV5-1 with TRBJ2-7; 9 positions agree with TRBD1. The CDR3 is made up of 17 amino acids. The germline CDR1 and CDR2 sequences are SGHRS and YFSETQ. The V segment lost 2 bases and the J segment 3 bases; nucleotides outside the gene matches: 12. In nucleotides, the CDR3 is TGCGCCAGCAGCTTAGGGACAGGGAACCTTAGGGGCTACGAGCAGTACTTC. It specifies CASSLGTGNLRGYEQYF.

The CDR3 DNA is TGTGCCAGCAGCCCCCAACTGCGGGTCGGGACTGAAGCTTTCTTT. It encodes CASSPQLRVGTEAFF. The rearrangement joins TRBV7-2 to TRBJ1-1; D remains ambiguous. Germline CDR1 is SGHTA and CDR2 is FQGNSA. The CDR3 is 15 amino acids. Trimming removed 5 bases from V and 5 bases from J, with 18 bases in between.

The genes are TRBV7-3 and TRBJ1-2; TRBD1 might be the D (5 bases). This CDR3 comprises 13 residues. Between the trimmed V and J ends, which lost 3 bases and 8 bases, there was a span of 13 bases. From germline, CDR1 is SGHTA and CDR2 FQGTGA. The CDR3 reads CASSFRAQGGYTF. CDR3 in DNA: TGTGCCAGCAGCTTCAGGGCCCAAGGAGGCTACACCTTC.

The chain couples TRBV5-1 to TRBJ2-2, with D perhaps matching TRBD2 (6 bases). Germline V gene lookup returns CDR1 SGHRS and CDR2 YFSETQ. The CDR3 consists of 16 residues. Trimming cost V 0 bases and J 3 bases, with 12 bases left between them. CDR3 nucleotides: TGCGCCAGCAGCTTGGCCCCTTCTAGCGACACCGGGGAGCTGTTTTTT. Translation: CASSLAPSSDTGELFF.

V usage is TRBV10-3 and J usage is TRBJ1-5; a weak D match, TRBD1 (6 bases). This CDR3 comprises 16 residues. V dropped 3 bases and J dropped 4 bases, with 16 bases sitting between them. Germline V gives CDR1 ENHRY, CDR2 SYGVKD. The CDR3 sequence: CAISDSPQGGNQPQHF. Here the CDR3 DNA reads TGTGCCATCAGTGATTCCCCACAGGGAGGGAATCAGCCCCAGCATTTT.

The chain combines TRBV9 with TRBJ2-3; 7 nucleotides align to TRBD1. The V gene's germline CDR1 is SGDLS and CDR2 YYNGEE. With 1 base clipped from V and 0 bases from J, the junction kept 17 bases outside the gene matches. CDR3 size: 20 residues. The CDR3: CASSVSLSPQGDRSTDTQYF. CDR3 bases: TGTGCCAGCAGCGTATCCCTTTCACCCCAGGGGGATAGGAGCACAGATACGCAGTATTTT.

The V and J genes are TRBV30 and TRBJ1-5; 11 bases fit TRBD1. There are 16 residues in the CDR3. CDR1 is GTSNPN, CDR2 SVGIG, per germline (reference sequence). The J segment lost 7 bases and the V segment lost 3 bases, leaving 11 bases of the junction unmatched. The CDR3 region is CAWSPTGQGDGQPQHF. CDR3 DNA sequence: TGTGCCTGGAGCCCGACGGGACAGGGGGATGGACAGCCCCAGCATTTT.

This clone appeared a few times. V and J are TRBV7-2 and TRBJ2-3; 7 bases line up with TRBD2. Germline CDR1 SGHTA, CDR2 FQGNSA. This CDR3 is 14 amino acids long. The V gene end was trimmed by 7 bases and the J gene end by 2 bases; junction bases not matched to a gene: 6. The CDR3: CASKSGTNTDTQYF. Written as DNA, the CDR3 is TGTGCCAGCAAATCTGGGACTAACACAGATACGCAGTATTTT.

CDR3 sequence: CASSLALAPNQPQHF. CDR3 DNA: TGTGCCAGCAGCTTAGCTCTGGCCCCCAATCAGCCCCAGCATTTT. The gene calls are TRBV7-2 and TRBJ1-5, with D uncertain. The CDR3 is 15 amino acids. The germline CDR1 and CDR2 sequences are SGHTA and FQGNSA. Trimming left V 0 bases short and J 3 bases short, with 9 bases between. The full variable domain, completed using reference TRBV7-2 and TRBJ1-5, is GAGVSQSPSNKVTEKGKDVELRCDPISGHTALYWYRQSLGQGLEFLIYFQGNSAPDKSGLPSDRFSAERTGGSVSTLTIQRTQQEDSAVYLCASSLALAPNQPQHFGDGTRLSIL.

The chain recombines TRBV7-2 with TRBJ2-1; 12 bases agree with TRBD1. The CDR3 runs to 14 residues. J gave up 8 bases and V 5 bases, and 4 bases lay outside the gene matches. Looked up from germline, CDR1 is SGHTA and CDR2 is FQGNSA. DNA for the CDR3: TGTGCCAGCAGCCCGGGACAGGGGGCCCATGAGCAGTTCTTC. Translated: CASSPGQGAHEQFF.

CDR3 residues: CASSVATSTNTGELFF. CDR3 DNA sequence: TGTGCCAGCAGCGTAGCGACTAGCACGAACACCGGGGAGCTGTTTTTT. The chain has TRBV9 and TRBJ2-2; TRBD2 matches 7 bases. This CDR3 is built from 16 residues. V shed 0 bases and J 0 bases; nucleotides not matched to a gene: 2. The germline V gene has CDR1 SGDLS and CDR2 YYNGEE. Based on the CDR3 plus reference TRBV9 and TRBJ2-2, the full variable domain is DSGVTQTPKHLITATGQRVTLRCSPRSGDLSVYWYQQSLDQGLQFLIQYYNGEERAKGNILERFSAQQFPDLHSELNLSSLELGDSALYFCASSVATSTNTGELFFGEGSRLTVL.

This clone was seen once. The identical CDR3 is also encoded by other nucleotide sequences in the sample. The CDR3 sequence: CASSLALEGEQPQHF. The CDR3 DNA follows: TGTGCCAGCAGCTTGGCCCTTGAGGGCGAGCAGCCCCAGCATTTT. The chain carries TRBV5-8 and TRBJ1-5; D not resolved. The CDR3 spans 15 residues. Germline V gene sequence: CDR1 SGHTS, CDR2 YDEGEE. Trimming shortened V by 0 bases and J by 7 bases, and 14 bases separated the two germline ends.

This sequence joins TRBV6-6 and TRBJ1-1; TRBD1 aligns across 7 bases. CDR1 and CDR2 from the germline V gene are MNHNY and SVGAGI (reference sequence). The CDR3 loop spans 11 amino acids. V gave up 2 bases and J gave up 14 bases; unmatched junction bases: 5. In nucleotides, the CDR3 is TGTGCCAGCAGTTACGCGACAGGGCACTTCTTT. It translates to CASSYATGHFF.

This clone was seen a handful of times. The chain has TRBV7-2 and TRBJ2-5; 8 bases match TRBD1. Germline V gene sequence: CDR1 SGHTA, CDR2 FQGNSA. V lost 3 bases and J lost 4; bases outside the gene matches: 7. The CDR3 sequence is 15 residues long. The CDR3 DNA reads TGTGCCAGCAGCTTTCACGCCGGGACAGGAGAGACCCAGTACTTC. This sequence encodes CASSFHAGTGETQYF. The variable domain in full, with the rest retrieved from reference TRBV7-2 and TRBJ2-5, is GAGVSQSPSNKVTEKGKDVELRCDPISGHTALYWYRQSLGQGLEFLIYFQGNSAPDKSGLPSDRFSAERTGGSVSTLTIQRTQQEDSAVYLCASSFHAGTGETQYFGPGTRLLVL.

The chain recombines TRBV25-1 with TRBJ1-2; a weak D match, TRBD1 (5 bases). The CDR3 is made up of 11 amino acids. Between the trimmed V and J ends, which lost 4 bases and 14 bases, there was a span of 14 bases. Looked up from germline, CDR1 is MGHDK and CDR2 is SYGVNS. The CDR3 region is CASSVSDTLTF. CDR3 nucleotides: TGTGCCAGCAGTGTGTCGGACACGCTGACCTTC.

The V gene is TRBV5-4, the J gene TRBJ1-2, with a tentative D call TRBD1 (6 bases). Trimming removed 0 bases at V and 7 bases at J, with 16 bases between. This CDR3 spans 15 amino acids. Germline-derived CDR1 and CDR2 are SGHNT and YYREEE (reference sequence). CDR3 DNA sequence: TGTGCCAGCAGCTTGGCCGGGCAGGGGCTCCGTGGCTACACCTTC. Translation gives CASSLAGQGLRGYTF. The full variable domain, its missing parts supplied by reference TRBV5-4 and TRBJ1-2, is ETGVTQSPTHLIKTRGQQVTLRCSSQSGHNTVSWYQQALGQGPQFIFQYYREEENGRGNFPPRFSGLQFPNYSSELNVNALELDDSALYLCASSLAGQGLRGYTFGSGTRLTVV.

The table lists this clone with a few counts. The chain employs TRBV11-2 and TRBJ2-3, with D possibly TRBD2 on 5 matching bases. V shed 6 bases and J shed 4 bases, with 20 bases lying between them. Germline V gives CDR1 SGHAT, CDR2 FQNNGV. The CDR3 runs 16 residues. CDR3 nucleotides: TGTGCCAGCAGGCTTCATACTAGAGCTCACCCAGATACGCAGTATTTT. Amino acids: CASRLHTRAHPDTQYF.

This chain links TRBV11-2 with TRBJ1-1; TRBD1 might be the D (5 bases). V lost 4 bases and J lost 6, with 12 bases in between. The germline V gene encodes CDR1 SGHAT and CDR2 FQNNGV. This CDR3 region has 13 residues. The CDR3 spells CASSSWGGAEAFF. The CDR3 DNA sequence: TGTGCCAGCAGCTCCTGGGGGGGTGCTGAAGCTTTCTTT.

The chain has TRBV4-3 and TRBJ2-7; the match to TRBD1 covers 7 bases. With 4 bases clipped from V and 2 bases from J, the junction kept 8 bases outside the gene matches. There are 15 residues in the CDR3. Germline loops: CDR1 LGHNA, CDR2 YSLEER. CDR3 in amino acids: CASSLQGDRAYEQYF. The CDR3 nucleotides read TGCGCCAGCAGCCTTCAGGGGGACAGAGCCTACGAGCAGTACTTC.

V gene TRBV6-5 combines with J gene TRBJ2-7; a weak D match, TRBD2 (5 bases). The CDR3 is 14 amino acids. The ends were cut back, 6 bases at V and 3 bases at J, with 15 bases in the middle. In germline, CDR1 is MNHEY, CDR2 SVGAGI. CDR3 region: CASSPLGGYYEQYF. CDR3 DNA sequence: TGTGCCAGCAGCCCCCTCGGAGGATACTACGAGCAGTACTTC.

The table lists this clone with a few counts. This chain joins TRBV7-6 and TRBJ2-7; 7 bases are shared with TRBD2. Germline lookup yields CDR1 SGHVS and CDR2 FNYEAQ. The CDR3 has 15 residues. V shed 4 bases, J shed 7 bases, and the junction held 13 bases outside the gene matches. CDR3 coding DNA: TGTGCCAGCAGCTCTCTAATCGGGGGGAGGGGTGAGCAGTACTTC. It encodes CASSSLIGGRGEQYF. The full variable domain, in which reference TRBV7-6 and TRBJ2-7 provide the parts outside the CDR3, is GAGVSQSPRYKVTKRGQDVALRCDPISGHVSLYWYRQALGQGPEFLTYFNYEAQQDKSGLPNDRFSAERPEGSISTLTIQRTEQRDSAMYRCASSSLIGGRGEQYFGPGTRLTVT.

CDR3 bases: TGTGCCAGCAGTGAAACGGGACTCTTCACCGGGGAGCTGTTTTTT. Translation: CASSETGLFTGELFF. This chain uses TRBV2 with TRBJ2-2, with D possibly TRBD2 on 6 matching bases. The CDR3 has 15 amino acids. The V end lost 2 bases, the J end lost 4 bases, and 11 bases lay between the germline ends. CDR1 is SNHLY and CDR2 is FYNNEI in the germline V gene. Looking up the rest from reference TRBV2 and TRBJ2-2 gives the full variable domain: EPEVTQTPSHQVTQMGQEVILRCVPISNHLYFYWYRQILGQKVEFLVSFYNNEISEKSEIFDDQFSVERPDGSNFTLKIRSTKLEDSAMYFCASSETGLFTGELFFGEGSRLTVL.